This paragraph reports one T cell receptor beta chain. The antigen remains unidentified. One entry per CDR3 protein results from TCRdb running MiXCR on the RT-PCR reads. Found here are around 790,000 distinct CDR3 sequences, around 20% of them singletons; the top ten hold roughly 10%. The data were obtained in a study of response to subunit inactivated influenza vaccine. Study-wide findings and caveats: After each seasonal influenza vaccination, few new T cells are recruited, the authors suggested.

This TCR came from a middle-aged man who received an inactivated influenza vaccine. The input for sequencing was PBMCs from blood, taken 5 days after vaccination.

The CDR3 coding sequence is TGCGCCAGCAGTCACGCTATCGGGGGGGCTAAGAATGAGCAGTTCTTC. Translating gives CASSHAIGGAKNEQFF. V is TRBV4-1 and J is TRBJ2-1, with 8 bases that match TRBD2. The CDR3 totals 16 residues. V shed 6 bases, J shed 7 bases, and the junction held 14 bases outside the gene matches. CDR1 is MGHRA and CDR2 is YSYEKL in the germline V gene.